A single sample gave rise to the 26 T cell receptor beta chains below, sequenced in a study of identical twins. TCRdb reprocessed the 5' RACE reads with MiXCR, giving one entry per CDR3 protein. Among 400,000 to 550,000 distinct CDR3 sequences listed, 20% to 25% were seen once. The sample also formed part of further work on T cells expressing NK-cell markers.

The sequenced material came from CD4+ T cells sorted from blood. Receptors originate from a woman younger than 30 in good health.

The V gene is TRBV5-1, the J gene TRBJ1-1; weak D call: TRBD1 (6 bases). V was trimmed by 7 bases and J by 1 base, leaving 11 bases between them. Germline assignment: CDR1 SGHRS and CDR2 YFSETQ. The CDR3 covers 13 residues. CDR3 bases: TGCGCCAGCGGAAAACAGGGGAACACTGAAGCTTTCTTT. This gives the protein CASGKQGNTEAFF.

The chain uses TRBV10-1 and TRBJ2-1; 10 bases fit TRBD2. CDR1 and CDR2 from the germline V gene are WNHNN and SYGVQD (reference sequence). The V gene end was trimmed by 4 bases and the J gene end by 8 bases; junction bases not matched to a gene: 8. CDR3 length: 15 amino acids. In DNA form, the CDR3 reads TGCGCCAGCAGTGTAGGAGCGGGGGGGACCTATGAGCAGTTCTTC. This sequence encodes CASSVGAGGTYEQFF.

The chain has TRBV20-1 and TRBJ2-2; 11 nucleotides line up with TRBD2. Germline CDR1 reads DFQATT; CDR2 reads SNEGSKA (reference sequence). The CDR3 consists of 15 residues. Trimming cost V 5 bases and J 4 bases; bases outside gene matches: 6. The CDR3 DNA follows: TGCAGTGCTCTTCTAGCGGGAGGAAGCACCGGGGAGCTGTTTTTT. This gives the protein CSALLAGGSTGELFF.

V is TRBV7-9 and J is TRBJ1-1; 8 bases align to TRBD1. From germline, CDR1 is SEHNR and CDR2 FQNEAQ (reference sequence). Losses at the gene ends were 5 bases for V and 7 bases for J; bases not matched to a gene: 9. The CDR3 contains 14 residues. The CDR3 region is CASSLQGALSEAFF. The CDR3 bases are TGTGCCAGCAGCCTCCAGGGGGCCCTGAGTGAAGCTTTCTTT.

This rearrangement joins TRBV20-1 to TRBJ1-1, with D hard to call. The germline CDR1 and CDR2 sequences are DFQATT and SNEGSKA (reference sequence). The CDR3 consists of 12 residues. Trimming removed 2 bases at V and 1 base at J, with 5 bases between. This chain's CDR3 is CSARSANTEAFF. Here the CDR3 DNA reads TGCAGTGCTAGAAGCGCGAACACTGAAGCTTTCTTT.

The chain joins TRBV5-1 to TRBJ2-3; the match to TRBD2 covers 10 bases. The junction had 2 bases not matched to a gene; V was cut back by 7 bases and J by 3 bases. There are 13 residues in the CDR3. Germline V gives CDR1 SGHRS, CDR2 YFSETQ. Here the CDR3 DNA reads TGCGCCAGCCAAGCGGGAGGGACAGATACGCAGTATTTT. Translating gives CASQAGGTDTQYF.

This clonotype turned up a few times. The chain has TRBV12-3 or TRBV12-4 and TRBJ2-6, with D perhaps TRBD1 (6 bases). The CDR3 length is 19 residues. The V end lost 6 bases, the J end lost 1 base, and 22 bases lay between the germline ends. The DNA of the CDR3 is TGTGCCAGCAGGTTCCGAGGACAGAGACAAGTTTCTGGGGCCAACGTCCTGACTTTC. It codes for CASRFRGQRQVSGANVLTF.

This clonotype was seen a few times. The chain uses TRBV29-1 and TRBJ1-5; a possible D gene is TRBD1 (6 bases). Trimming pared 1 base from V and 6 bases from J, leaving 10 bases between. The V gene's germline CDR1 is SQVTM and CDR2 ANQGSEA. The length of the CDR3 is 13 residues. The CDR3 loop reads CSVEGTAGQPQHF. In DNA, the CDR3 is TGCAGCGTTGAAGGGACAGCGGGTCAGCCCCAGCATTTT.

The chain uses TRBV20-1 and TRBJ1-1, with D possibly being TRBD1 (6 bases). CDR1 and CDR2 (germline): DFQATT, SNEGSKA (reference sequence). The CDR3 is 13 amino acids. Between the trimmed V and J ends, which lost 3 bases and 4 bases, there was a span of 12 bases. DNA for the CDR3: TGCAGTGCTAGGGGACACAGGGCCACTGAAGCTTTCTTT. Protein product: CSARGHRATEAFF.

This clonotype was counted only a few times. The chain is built from TRBV6-5 and TRBJ1-4; D is uncertain. The V gene lost 0 bases and the J gene lost 5 bases, with 7 bases spanning the gap. The V gene's germline CDR1 is MNHEY and CDR2 SVGAGI. CDR3 length: 14 residues. CDR3: CASSYSNANEKLFF. Here the CDR3 DNA reads TGTGCCAGCAGTTACTCGAATGCGAATGAAAAACTGTTTTTT.

The rearrangement uses TRBV10-3 and TRBJ2-2; D not certain. The CDR3 is made up of 11 amino acids. The germline V gene encodes CDR1 ENHRY and CDR2 SYGVKD. Trimming stripped 8 bases from V and 5 bases from J, with 6 bases between. The DNA for the CDR3 is TGTGCCATCCTAAGTACCGGGGAGCTGTTTTTT. This sequence encodes CAILSTGELFF.

This clonotype turned up a few times. The genes are TRBV20-1 and TRBJ1-5; unclear D gene. V lost 5 bases and J 1 base, leaving 12 bases between the germline ends. The CDR3 consists of 14 residues. Germline V CDR1 and CDR2: DFQATT, SNEGSKA (reference sequence). In DNA, the CDR3 is TGCAGTGCTTATTCCCCCGACAGCAATCAGCCCCAGCATTTT. This gives the protein CSAYSPDSNQPQHF.

This clonotype was picked up a small number of times. This rearrangement joins TRBV5-6 to TRBJ1-2; 10 nucleotides line up with TRBD1. This CDR3 is 15 amino acids long. J gave up 6 bases and V 4 bases, and 9 bases lay outside the gene matches. Per the germline V gene, CDR1 is SGHDT and CDR2 is YYEEEE. The CDR3 coding sequence is TGTGCCAGCAGCAACCGACAGGGGGCGAGGGATGGCTACACCTTC. Translated, it gives CASSNRQGARDGYTF.

This chain uses TRBV20-1 with TRBJ2-1, with D perhaps TRBD1 or TRBD2 (7 bases each). The length of the CDR3 is 12 residues. The V end was cut by 6 bases, the J end by 4 bases, with 10 bases between. Germline-derived CDR1 and CDR2 are DFQATT and SNEGSKA (reference sequence). DNA for the CDR3: TGCAGTGCCCAGGGGGGGTACAATGAGCAGTTCTTC. Its protein product is CSAQGGYNEQFF.

The V gene is TRBV20-1, the J gene TRBJ1-1, with D unresolved. The CDR3 is 12 residues long. Trimming took off 7 bases at V and 4 bases at J, with 13 bases between the two ends. CDR1 and CDR2 (germline): DFQATT, SNEGSKA (reference sequence). The CDR3 DNA reads as TGCAGTGTTCTCGACCGGGCCACTGAAGCTTTCTTT. This gives the protein CSVLDRATEAFF.

The rearrangement uses TRBV20-1 and TRBJ1-6; 9 nucleotides match TRBD1. This CDR3 spans 18 amino acids. J gave up 0 bases and V 5 bases, and 11 bases lay outside the gene matches. The V gene's germline CDR1 is DFQATT and CDR2 SNEGSKA (reference sequence). Written as DNA, the CDR3 is TGCAGTGCTCCCTCCCCCCGGGACAGGGTCTCCTATAATTCACCCCTCCACTTT. Translated, it gives CSAPSPRDRVSYNSPLHF.

The chain couples TRBV20-1 to TRBJ2-7, with 11 positions matching TRBD2. The CDR3 runs to 15 residues. Trimming at V came to 5 bases and at J to 0 bases, leaving 6 bases not matched to a gene. Germline CDR1 reads DFQATT; CDR2 reads SNEGSKA (reference sequence). CDR3 DNA sequence: TGCAGTGCTCTGCCCCTAGCGGGAGGCTCCTACGAGCAGTACTTC. Encoded protein: CSALPLAGGSYEQYF.

The V gene is TRBV20-1, the J gene TRBJ1-1; TRBD1 matches 8 bases. The trim removed 3 bases at V and 5 bases at J, leaving 5 bases unmatched. CDR1 is DFQATT and CDR2 is SNEGSKA in the germline V gene (reference sequence). The CDR3 is 13 residues long. CDR3 in amino acids: CSASLQGGTEAFF. The CDR3 region has the DNA TGCAGTGCTAGTCTACAGGGGGGGACTGAAGCTTTCTTT.

The rearrangement uses TRBV2 and TRBJ1-2; maybe TRBD1 (5 bases). Trimming left V 7 bases short and J 6 bases short, with 9 bases between. CDR3 length: 11 amino acids. Germline-derived CDR1 and CDR2 are SNHLY and FYNNEI. CDR3 sequence (DNA): TGTGCCAGCAATAGGGGTGATGGCTACACCTTC. This codes for CASNRGDGYTF.

The chain couples TRBV5-6 to TRBJ1-5, with 8 nucleotides matching TRBD1. The CDR3 consists of 17 residues. Germline values: CDR1 SGHDT, CDR2 YYEEEE. J was trimmed by 2 bases and V by 6 bases; bases with no gene match: 13. CDR3 nucleotide sequence: TGTGCCAGCACCCGGGGGCAGGGGGCGCGGGGCAATCAGCCCCAGCATTTT. This translates into CASTRGQGARGNQPQHF.

This clonotype turned up a few times. The V and J genes are TRBV10-3 and TRBJ2-5; D is unclear. The CDR3 has 14 amino acids. V gave up 2 bases and J gave up 2 bases, with 9 bases separating them. From germline, CDR1 is ENHRY and CDR2 SYGVKD. The CDR3 coding sequence is TGTGCCATCAGTGAGGGGCGAAAACAAGAGACCCAGTACTTC. It encodes CAISEGRKQETQYF.

This clonotype was seen only a few times. The chain joins TRBV20-1 to TRBJ2-7; no clear D. The germline gives CDR1 DFQATT, CDR2 SNEGSKA (reference sequence). V was shortened by 4 bases and J by 1 base, with 17 bases between the two germline ends. The CDR3 runs 15 residues. The CDR3 loop is CSATTPWEGSYEQYF. The CDR3 DNA follows: TGCAGTGCTACCACGCCTTGGGAAGGATCCTACGAGCAGTACTTC.

This clonotype was recorded a few times. The chain has TRBV5-1 and TRBJ2-5, with D possibly TRBD1 on 6 matching bases. V dropped 0 bases and J dropped 5 bases, with 17 bases sitting between them. Germline loops: CDR1 SGHRS, CDR2 YFSETQ. The CDR3 length is 16 residues. In nucleotides, the CDR3 is TGCGCCAGCAGCTTGGGTGCCAGGCCTCAGGGGGAGACCCAGTACTTC. Translation gives CASSLGARPQGETQYF.

This clonotype appeared a few times. The chain uses TRBV27 and TRBJ2-2, with D unclear. V was pared by 5 bases and J by 5 bases, with 15 bases between. Germline V gives CDR1 MNHEY, CDR2 SMNVEV (reference sequence). There are 15 residues in the CDR3. This chain's CDR3 is CASSRKGLGTGELFF. CDR3 nucleotides: TGTGCCAGCAGTAGAAAGGGCCTGGGGACCGGGGAGCTGTTTTTT.

This clonotype was found a few times. CDR3: CASSPPAGGGSDEQFF. The CDR3 coding sequence is TGTGCCAGCTCACCACCGGCGGGGGGCGGATCGGATGAGCAGTTCTTC. The genes are TRBV18 and TRBJ2-1; 8 bases agree with TRBD2. This CDR3 has 16 amino acids. Germline loops: CDR1 KGHSH, CDR2 LQKENI. After removal of 0 bases from V and 8 bases from J, the junction contained 9 bases not matched to a gene.

V is TRBV20-1 and J is TRBJ2-3, with TRBD2 as a possible D gene (5 bases). Germline values: CDR1 DFQATT, CDR2 SNEGSKA (reference sequence). The CDR3 has 17 residues. Trimming pared 0 bases from V and 2 bases from J, leaving 18 bases between. CDR3 DNA sequence: TGCAGTGCTAGAGAGACCCCCATGAGGGTCCTCACAGATACGCAGTATTTT. Protein sequence: CSARETPMRVLTDTQYF.